This T cell receptor (beta chain) appears in the sequencing data of a study of identical twins. Study-wide findings and caveats: Not following the same donors, the study drew its conclusions from cross-sectional statistical analysis.

TCRdb re-called the 5' RACE reads through MiXCR, storing one row per CDR3 protein. The repertoire holds 500,000 or so distinct CDR3 sequences, with approximately 22% as singletons. CDR1 and CDR2 (germline): MNHNS, SASEGT. Germline trimming cut 6 bases from V and 0 bases from J; bases unmatched to any gene: 7. There are 17 residues in the CDR3. For this clonotype: The target antigen is unknown.

This sample also appeared in a second study, on T cells expressing NK-cell markers. That investigation notes: The eight sequenced donors comprised seven who were HCMV-seropositive and one who was seronegative. Among the experiments, several used an anti-gamma-delta TCR antibody to restrict sorting to alpha-beta TCR T cells.

The chain joins TRBV6-1 to TRBJ2-6; TRBD1 matches at 8 bases. This clonotype was sampled from a young woman in good health. Specimen: CD4+ T cells sorted from blood. The CDR3 is CASRPTGVSSGANVLTF. The CDR3 region has the DNA TGTGCCAGCAGGCCGACAGGGGTTAGCTCTGGGGCCAACGTCCTGACTTTC.